Listed below are T cell receptor beta chains from one sample, sequenced in a study of T-cell reconstitution after alpha-beta-depleted transplantation in children. TCRdb reprocessed the PCR reads via MiXCR and lists one record per CDR3 protein. The sample includes hundreds of thousands of distinct CDR3 sequences, around a tenth of them seen just once. The sequencing used PBMCs, collected before TCRalphabeta/CD19-depleted stem cell transplant. Receptor source: a boy less than two years old with acute myeloid leukemia, due to receive a stem cell transplant. The CDR3 runs from the conserved cysteine through the conserved F or W. D genes are given only for firm matches. Where a row states a size, it is once, few, many or the class of an expanded clone; other rows omit it.

abundance,d_gene,j_gene,v_gene,CDR3nt,CDR3aa
NA,TRBD2,TRBJ2-1,TRBV11-2,TGTGCCAGCAGCTTAGAGGTAGCGGGGGGACGTTACAATGAGCAGTTCTTC,CASSLEVAGGRYNEQFF
NA,NA,TRBJ1-5,TRBV12-3/TRBV12-4,TGTGCCAGCGGCCGGGGCGGCCCCCAGCATTTT,CASGRGGPQHF
many,NA,TRBJ2-6,TRBV5-1,TGCGCCAGCAGCTCGACTGGGCTCGGTAGGGCCAACGTCCTGACTTTC,CASSSTGLGRANVLTF
many,TRBD1,TRBJ1-1,TRBV15,TGTGCCACCAGCACCGACAGGGCATTGAACACTGAAGCTTTCTTT,CATSTDRALNTEAFF
many,NA,TRBJ2-7,TRBV4-3,TGCGCCAGCAGCCAAGATCGGCGGGGATACGAGCAGTACTTC,CASSQDRRGYEQYF
NA,NA,TRBJ2-3,TRBV2,TGTGCCAGCAGTGAGGGGAGGAATACGCAGTATTTT,CASSEGRNTQYF
many,NA,TRBJ2-2,TRBV7-9,TGTGCCAGCAGCCCGAGTCCAGGACTCCGAGGGACCGGGGAGCTGTTTTTT,CASSPSPGLRGTGELFF
many,TRBD1,TRBJ1-6,TRBV6-5,TGTGCCAGCAGTTACGGACAGGGGGCATATAATTCACCCCTCCACTTT,CASSYGQGAYNSPLHF
few,NA,TRBJ2-3,TRBV3-1,TGTGCCAGCACAAAGGGGACAGATACGCAGTATTTT,CASTKGTDTQYF
few,NA,TRBJ2-7,TRBV20-1,TGCAGTGCTAGTCCAGGGTTCGTGAACGAGCAGTACTTC,CSASPGFVNEQYF
many,NA,TRBJ2-7,TRBV3-1,TGTGCCAGCAGCCCCTATGGGGGAGTGGACGAGCAGTACTTC,CASSPYGGVDEQYF
many,NA,TRBJ1-1,TRBV3-1,TGTGCCAGCAGCCAAGGGAAATCTACTTTCCTGAACACTGAAGCTTTCTTT,CASSQGKSTFLNTEAFF
few,NA,TRBJ2-5,TRBV12-3/TRBV12-4,TGTGCCAGCAGCCCTACTAAAGAGACCCAGTACTTC,CASSPTKETQYF
NA,NA,TRBJ2-3,TRBV20-1,TGCAGTGCTAGAGGACCGGCTAGCACAGATACGCAGTATTTT,CSARGPASTDTQYF
many,NA,TRBJ1-2,TRBV6-5,TGTGCCAGCAGTTACGGCAGGTCTTCCCTCATAGCTAACTATGGCTACACCTTC,CASSYGRSSLIANYGYTF
many,NA,TRBJ2-7,TRBV10-3,TGTGCCATCAGTGAAATGTACGAGCAGTACTTC,CAISEMYEQYF
few,NA,TRBJ1-2,TRBV7-2,TGTGCCAGCAGCTTTCCCAGGGAGTATGGCTACACCTTC,CASSFPREYGYTF
many,NA,TRBJ2-3,TRBV7-2,TGTGCCAGCAGCTTAGCCCGGAGGAGAGATACGCAGTATTTT,CASSLARRRDTQYF
many,NA,TRBJ2-1,TRBV12-3/TRBV12-4,TGTGCCAGCAGCCCGGACGCCTACAATGAGCAGTTCTTC,CASSPDAYNEQFF
NA,NA,TRBJ2-2,TRBV7-9,TGTGCCAGCAGCTTAGGGCTGATCACCGGGGAGCTGTTTTTT,CASSLGLITGELFF
once,TRBD2,TRBJ2-1,TRBV11-3,TGTGCCAGCAGCTTAGAACGACTAGCGGGAGCGCACAATGAGCAGTTCTTC,CASSLERLAGAHNEQFF
NA,NA,TRBJ2-5,TRBV6-5,TGTGCCAGCAGTTACTCTGGTGTGGGAAGACGTATACAAGAGACCCAGTACTTC,CASSYSGVGRRIQETQYF